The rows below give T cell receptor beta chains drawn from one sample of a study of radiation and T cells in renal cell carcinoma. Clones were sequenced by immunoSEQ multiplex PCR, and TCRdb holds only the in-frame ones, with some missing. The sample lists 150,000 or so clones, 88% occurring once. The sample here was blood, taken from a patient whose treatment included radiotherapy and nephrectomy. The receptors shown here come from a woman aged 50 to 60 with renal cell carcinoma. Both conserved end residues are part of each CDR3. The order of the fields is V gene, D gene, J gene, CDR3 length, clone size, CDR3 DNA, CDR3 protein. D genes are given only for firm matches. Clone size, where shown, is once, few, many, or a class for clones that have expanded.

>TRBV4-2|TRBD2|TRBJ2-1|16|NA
TGTGCCAGCAGCCAAGCCCGGGGGGACGCCTACAATGAGCAGTTCTTC
CASSQARGDAYNEQFF
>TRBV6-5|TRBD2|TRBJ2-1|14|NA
TGTGCCAGCAGCCCACTAGCGGGGGGGCGCGAGCAGTTCTTC
CASSPLAGGREQFF
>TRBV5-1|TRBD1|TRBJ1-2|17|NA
TGCGCCAGCAGCTTGGAAATCCGCAGGGGGCTTAACTATGGCTACACCTTC
CASSLEIRRGLNYGYTF
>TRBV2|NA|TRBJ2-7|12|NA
TGTGCCAGCAGTCAGGAGCTGTACGAGCAGTACTTC
CASSQELYEQYF
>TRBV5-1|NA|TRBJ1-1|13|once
TGCGCCAGCAGCGCCCAGGTGAACACTGAAGCTTTCTTT
CASSAQVNTEAFF
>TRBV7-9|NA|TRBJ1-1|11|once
TGTGCCAGCAGCTCGGACGACGAGCCAATCTTT
CASSSDDEPIF
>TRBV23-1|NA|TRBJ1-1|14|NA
TGCGCCAGCAGTCAATGGTCAAAGGTTGAGCCTACCTTCTTT
CASSQWSKVEPTFF
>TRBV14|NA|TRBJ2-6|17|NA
TGTGCCAGCAGCCAAGATCTTGTGGGTGCTGGGGCCAACGTCCTGACTTTC
CASSQDLVGAGANVLTF
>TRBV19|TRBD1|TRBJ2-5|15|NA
TGTGCCAGTAGTATCGTACAGGGGGCGGGAGAGACCCAGTACTTC
CASSIVQGAGETQYF
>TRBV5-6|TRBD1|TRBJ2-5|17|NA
TGTGCCAGCAGCTTTGCTACCGGCACAGGGGGCTGGGAGACCCAGTACTTC
CASSFATGTGGWETQYF
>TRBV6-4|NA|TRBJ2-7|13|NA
TGTGCCAGACAAAGCGGGACAACCTACGAGCAGTACTTC
CARQSGTTYEQYF
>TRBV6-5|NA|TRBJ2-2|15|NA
TGTGCCAGCACCCAAGCGGGTCTAACTACCGGGGAGCTGTTTTTT
CASTQAGLTTGELFF
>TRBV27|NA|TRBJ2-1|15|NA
TGTGCCAGCAGTTCAACAGGGATTTCCTACAATGAGCAGTTCTTC
CASSSTGISYNEQFF
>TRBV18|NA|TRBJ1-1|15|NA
TGTGCCAGCTCACCACCGGAACAACGGAACACTGAAGCTTTCTTT
CASSPPEQRNTEAFF
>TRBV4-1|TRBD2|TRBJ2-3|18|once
TGCGCCAGCAGCCAAGATAAGGTAGCGGGGGGCAGCACAGATACGCAGTATTTT
CASSQDKVAGGSTDTQYF
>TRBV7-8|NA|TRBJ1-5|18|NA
TGTGCCAGCAGCTTAGTTTCAGGCAATTCGGCGAGCAATCAGCCCCAGCATTTT
CASSLVSGNSASNQPQHF
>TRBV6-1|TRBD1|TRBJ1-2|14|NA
TGTGCCAGCAGCTACGGACAGGGGAACTATGGCTACACCTTC
CASSYGQGNYGYTF
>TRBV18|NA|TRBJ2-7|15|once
TGTGCCAGCTCATCTAAGGGCGCAGGCCCCTACGAGCAGTACTTC
CASSSKGAGPYEQYF
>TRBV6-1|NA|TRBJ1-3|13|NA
TGTGCCAGCAGTGAATCGACAGTCAACACCATATATTTT
CASSESTVNTIYF
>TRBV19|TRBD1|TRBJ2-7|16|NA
TGTGCCAGTTCCCGAAGCAGTGGGACAGGGGTCTACGAGCAGTACTTC
CASSRSSGTGVYEQYF
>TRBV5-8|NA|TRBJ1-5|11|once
TGTGCCAGCAGCCCTGCTAGGGCAGAGCATTTT
CASSPARAEHF
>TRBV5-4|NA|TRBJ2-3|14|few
TGTGCCAGCAGCTTGGGCGGGGTGGCAGATACGCAGTATTTT
CASSLGGVADTQYF
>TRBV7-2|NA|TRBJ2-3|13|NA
TGTGCCAGCAGAAAAGAGTACATAGATACGCAGTATTTT
CASRKEYIDTQYF
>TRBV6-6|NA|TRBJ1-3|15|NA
TGTGCCAGCAGTTACGGGACGGAGCCTGGAAACACCATATATTTT
CASSYGTEPGNTIYF
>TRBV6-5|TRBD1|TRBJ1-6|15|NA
TGTGCCAGCAGTTACTCACAGGGGTCCAATTCACCCCTCCACTTT
CASSYSQGSNSPLHF
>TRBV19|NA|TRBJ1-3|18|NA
TGTGCCAGTAGTCCTTTCTCCTCAGTCGCGAGCTCTGGAAACACCATATATTTT
CASSPFSSVASSGNTIYF
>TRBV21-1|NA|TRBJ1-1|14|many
TGTGCCAGCAGTCCACTCTACAGGGGCACTGAAGCTTTCTTT
CASSPLYRGTEAFF
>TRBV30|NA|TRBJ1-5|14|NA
TGTGCCTGGAGTTACCAGGCGCTCAATCAGCCCCAGCATTTT
CAWSYQALNQPQHF
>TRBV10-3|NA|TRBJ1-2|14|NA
TGTGCCACCCTCCGACAGCCCATATTTTATGGCTACACCTTC
CATLRQPIFYGYTF
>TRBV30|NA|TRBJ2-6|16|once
TGTGCCTGGAGTGCTGAGGGTTTCCCTGGGGCCAACGTCCTGACTTTC
CAWSAEGFPGANVLTF
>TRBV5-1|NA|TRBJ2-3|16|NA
TGCGCCAGCAGCTCGCAGGGCCACGCTAGCACAGATACGCAGTATTTT
CASSSQGHASTDTQYF
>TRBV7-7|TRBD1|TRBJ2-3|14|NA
TGTGCTAGCAGCCCGGACAGGCACACAGATACGCAGTATTTT
CASSPDRHTDTQYF
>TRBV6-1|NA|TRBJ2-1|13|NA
TGTGCCAGCGGCGGACTCCTTCGGGATGAGCAGTTCTTC
CASGGLLRDEQFF
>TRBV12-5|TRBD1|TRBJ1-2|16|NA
TGTGCTAGTGGTTTGGTACCCTCGGACAGGGCGAATGGCTACACCTTC
CASGLVPSDRANGYTF
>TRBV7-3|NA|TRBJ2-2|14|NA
TGTGCCAGCAGCTTAGGGGCTAACACCGGGGAGCTGTTTTTT
CASSLGANTGELFF
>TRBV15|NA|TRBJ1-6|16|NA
TGTGCCACCAGCAGATCGTTGACGGGCGGGGATTCACCCCTCCACTTT
CATSRSLTGGDSPLHF
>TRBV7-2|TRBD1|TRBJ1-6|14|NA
TGTGCCAGCAGCTCGACAGGGCGGAATTCACCCCTCCACTTT
CASSSTGRNSPLHF
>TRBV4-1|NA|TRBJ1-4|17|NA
TGCGCCAGCAGCCAAGAATTTGAAGGCCGAAATAATGAAAAACTGTTTTTT
CASSQEFEGRNNEKLFF
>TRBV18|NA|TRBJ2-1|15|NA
TGTGCCAGCTCTCTTCGGTCATCTTCCTACAATGAGCAGTTCTTC
CASSLRSSSYNEQFF
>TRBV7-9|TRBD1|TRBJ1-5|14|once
TGTGCCAGCAGCTTTGGACAGGGAAGCCAGCCCCAGCATTTT
CASSFGQGSQPQHF
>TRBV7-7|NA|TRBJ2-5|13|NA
TGTGCTAGCAGCTTAGAGGTACAAGAGACCCAGTACTTC
CASSLEVQETQYF
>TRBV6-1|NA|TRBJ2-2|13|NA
TGTGCCAGCTGGGTGGGCGCAAACGGGGAGCTGTTTTTT
CASWVGANGELFF
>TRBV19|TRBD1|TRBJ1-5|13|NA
TGTGCCAGTCGAACAGGGGTGAATCAGCCCCAGCATTTT
CASRTGVNQPQHF
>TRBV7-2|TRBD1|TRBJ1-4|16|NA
TGTGCCAGCAGCCCCTACGACAGGGGGGGTAATGAAAAACTGTTTTTT
CASSPYDRGGNEKLFF